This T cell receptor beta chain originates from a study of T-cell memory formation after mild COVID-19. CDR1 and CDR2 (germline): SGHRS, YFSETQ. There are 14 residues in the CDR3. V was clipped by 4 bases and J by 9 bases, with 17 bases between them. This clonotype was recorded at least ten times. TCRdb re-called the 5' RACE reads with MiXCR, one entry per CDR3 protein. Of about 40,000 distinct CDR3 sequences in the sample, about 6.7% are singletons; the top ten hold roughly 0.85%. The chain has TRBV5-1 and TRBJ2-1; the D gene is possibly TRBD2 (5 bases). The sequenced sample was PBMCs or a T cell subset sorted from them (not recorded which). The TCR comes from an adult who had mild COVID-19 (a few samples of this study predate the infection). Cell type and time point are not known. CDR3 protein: CASSGRIPQSEQFF. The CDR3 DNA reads TGCGCCAGCAGCGGGAGAATCCCTCAGAGTGAGCAGTTCTTC.